The T cell receptor beta chain described here comes from a study of shared clonotypes between healthy human individuals. Study-level information: The composition of the donors was a couple of women and a few men aged 18 to 49. General study points: The authors sampled blood alone, and tissue repertoires likely differ. In general, naive subsets displayed greater estimated richness than memory subsets did.

Terminally differentiated effector memory CD45RA+ cells were excluded from the naive CD8 cells, which were CD45RO-negative and positively selected for CCR7. Sorted-subset replicate PCRs used about 200 ng DNA, approximately 33,000 T cell genomes. Clones were read by immunoSEQ multiplex PCR, and TCRdb kept only the in-frame ones, dropping some. The sample includes around 2,100,000 clones, about 95% of them seen just once. Germline values: CDR1 MGHDK, CDR2 SYGVNS. V lost 4 bases, J lost 6 bases, and 13 bases lay in between. The CDR3 is made up of 14 amino acids. With regard to this clone: Its specificity is unknown.

This TCR derives from a man younger than 35 in good health. Sequenced: naive CD8+ T cells sorted from blood. This rearrangement joins TRBV25-1 to TRBJ1-5, with D possibly being TRBD1 (5 bases). CDR3 region: CASSAGGVGQPQHF. CDR3 in DNA: TGTGCCAGCAGTGCCGGAGGGGTCGGTCAGCCCCAGCATTTT.